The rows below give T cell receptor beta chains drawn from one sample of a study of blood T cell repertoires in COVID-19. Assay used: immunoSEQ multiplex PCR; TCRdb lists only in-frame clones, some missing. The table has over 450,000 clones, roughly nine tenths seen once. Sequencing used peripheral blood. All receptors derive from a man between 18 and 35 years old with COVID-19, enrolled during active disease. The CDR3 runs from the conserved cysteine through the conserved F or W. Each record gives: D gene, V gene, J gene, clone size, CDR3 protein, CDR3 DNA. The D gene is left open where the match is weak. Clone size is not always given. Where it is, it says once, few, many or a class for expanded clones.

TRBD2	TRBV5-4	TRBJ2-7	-	CASSKASGSSYEQYF	TGTGCCAGCAGCAAAGCTAGCGGGAGTTCCTACGAGCAGTACTTC
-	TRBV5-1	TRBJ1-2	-	CASSTGQTAAYTF	TGCGCCAGCAGCACGGGTCAGACGGCCGCCTACACCTTC
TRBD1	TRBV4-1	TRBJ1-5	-	CASSQATGGGQPQHF	TGCGCCAGCAGCCAAGCGACAGGGGGAGGACAGCCCCAGCATTTT
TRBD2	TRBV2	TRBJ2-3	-	CANRRVAGPDTQYF	TGTGCCAACCGACGGGTAGCGGGACCAGATACGCAGTATTTT
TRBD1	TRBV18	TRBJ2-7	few	CASSIGTGGYEQYF	TGTGCCAGCTCCATAGGGACAGGGGGCTACGAGCAGTACTTC
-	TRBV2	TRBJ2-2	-	CASSEEWPGELFF	TGTGCCAGCAGTGAAGAGTGGCCCGGGGAGCTGTTTTTT
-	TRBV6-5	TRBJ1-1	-	CASSYRVGTEAFF	TGTGCCAGCAGTTACCGGGTGGGCACTGAAGCTTTCTTT
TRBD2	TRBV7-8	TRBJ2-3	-	CASSLRTSGFSDTQYF	TGTGCCAGCAGCCTGCGGACTAGCGGGTTTTCGGATACGCAGTATTTT
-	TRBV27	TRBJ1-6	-	CASRWDMYSPLHF	TGTGCCAGCAGATGGGACATGTATTCACCCCTCCACTTT
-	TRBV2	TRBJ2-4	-	CASTGSSGIQYF	TGTGCCAGCACGGGTAGTTCGGGGATTCAGTACTTC
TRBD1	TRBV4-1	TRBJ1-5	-	CASSQVGRGPRQPQHF	TGCGCCAGCAGCCAAGTAGGCAGGGGGCCTCGCCAGCCCCAGCATTTT
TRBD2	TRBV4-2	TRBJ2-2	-	CASSQGGRAGGELFF	TGTGCCAGCAGCCAAGGCGGGAGGGCTGGCGGGGAGCTGTTTTTT
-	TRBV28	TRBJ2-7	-	CASILYEQYF	TGTGCCAGCATATTATACGAGCAGTACTTC
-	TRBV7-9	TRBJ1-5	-	CASSPGDSNQPQHF	TGTGCCAGCAGTCCAGGGGATAGCAATCAGCCCCAGCATTTT
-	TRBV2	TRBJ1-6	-	CASSEARDYNSPLHF	TGTGCCAGCAGTGAAGCAAGAGACTATAATTCACCCCTCCACTTT
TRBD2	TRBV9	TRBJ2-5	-	CASSPGLAGGKYQETQYF	TGTGCCAGCAGCCCGGGACTAGCGGGGGGGAAGTACCAAGAGACCCAGTACTTC
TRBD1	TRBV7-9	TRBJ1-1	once	CASSFRTGMNTEAFF	TGTGCCAGCAGCTTTAGGACAGGTATGAACACTGAAGCTTTCTTT
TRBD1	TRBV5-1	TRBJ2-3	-	CASSPGGRVDTQYF	TGCGCCAGCAGTCCAGGGGGTCGAGTTGATACGCAGTATTTT
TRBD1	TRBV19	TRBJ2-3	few	CASAPGTGVSSTDTQYF	TGTGCCAGTGCTCCCGGGACAGGGGTTTCTAGCACAGATACGCAGTATTTT
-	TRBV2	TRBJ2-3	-	CASRSDRAQYF	TGTGCCAGCAGGTCCGACCGGGCGCAGTATTTT
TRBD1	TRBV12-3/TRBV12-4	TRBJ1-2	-	CASSPDRDFGYTF	TGTGCCAGCAGCCCTGACAGGGACTTTGGCTACACCTTC
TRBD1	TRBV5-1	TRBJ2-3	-	CASSPRDRSTDTQYF	TGCGCCAGCAGCCCCCGGGACAGAAGCACAGATACGCAGTATTTT
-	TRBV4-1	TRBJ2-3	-	CASSVQGIATDTQYF	TGCGCCAGCAGCGTACAGGGAATTGCCACAGATACGCAGTATTTT
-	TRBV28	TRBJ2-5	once	CASKGLRETQYF	TGTGCCAGCAAAGGACTACGGGAGACCCAGTACTTC
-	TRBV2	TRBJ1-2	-	CASGGEATYGYTF	TGTGCCAGCGGAGGGGAGGCGACTTATGGCTACACCTTC
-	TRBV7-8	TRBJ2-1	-	CASSSRTVYNEQFF	TGTGCCAGCAGCTCGAGAACAGTCTACAATGAGCAGTTCTTC
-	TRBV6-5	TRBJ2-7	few	CASSNNPGEQYF	TGTGCCAGCAGTAACAATCCGGGCGAGCAGTACTTC
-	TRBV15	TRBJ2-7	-	CATRTTENPSYEQYF	TGTGCCACCAGAACTACGGAAAATCCCTCCTACGAGCAGTACTTC
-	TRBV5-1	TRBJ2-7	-	CASSLIGGPYEQYF	TGCGCCAGCAGCTTGATTGGCGGGCCCTACGAGCAGTACTTC
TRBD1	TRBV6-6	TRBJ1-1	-	CASSRSGTGNTEAFF	TGTGCCAGCAGTCGATCCGGGACAGGGAACACTGAAGCTTTCTTT
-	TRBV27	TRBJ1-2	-	CASSLYGYGYTF	TGTGCCAGCAGTTTATACGGGTATGGCTACACCTTC
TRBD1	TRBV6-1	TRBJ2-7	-	CASSDPRQGRYEQYF	TGTGCCAGCAGTGACCCACGACAGGGGCGCTACGAGCAGTACTTC
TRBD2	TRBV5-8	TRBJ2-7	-	CASSFLLAGEFEQYF	TGTGCCAGCAGCTTTTTACTAGCGGGAGAGTTCGAGCAGTACTTC
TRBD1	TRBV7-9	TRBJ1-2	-	CASSRPTGSGYTF	TGTGCCAGCAGCCGCCCGACAGGGTCGGGCTACACCTTC
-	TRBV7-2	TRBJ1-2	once	CASSLDERGYGYTF	TGTGCCAGCAGCTTGGACGAACGAGGGTACGGCTACACCTTC